This T cell receptor beta chain was sequenced in a study of OX40 agonist ivuxolimab in advanced cancers. The wider study: Every 2 weeks, ivuxolimab was infused into the patients intravenously at between 0.01 and 10 mg/kg. Study-wide findings and caveats: More expanded clones were seen, on average, in CD8+ T cells than in CD4+.

Baseline was the first blood sampling point, followed by cycle 4 day 1 and cycle 7 day 1. Libraries were prepared by immunoSEQ multiplex PCR; TCRdb keeps only in-frame clonotypes and omits some of them. The sample has some 80,000 clones, more than 75% seen once. On this clone itself: Its antigen is not known.

CDR1 MNHNS and CDR2 SASEGT come from the germline V gene. CDR3 length: 15 amino acids. V was clipped by 1 base and J by 9 bases; unmatched bases: 4. The sequencing used CD4+ or CD8+ T cells sorted from blood, collected in a trial of the OX40 agonist ivuxolimab. This sequence was found in an adult with an advanced solid tumor such as melanoma, head and neck, liver or kidney cancer. This chain joins TRBV6-1 and TRBJ1-6; 9 bases are a match to TRBD1. As DNA, the CDR3 is TGTGCCAGCAGTGAAGTACAGGGGGCGGGTTCACCCCTCCACTTT. Its translation is CASSEVQGAGSPLHF.